Listed below are T cell receptor delta chains from one sample, sequenced in a study of human gamma delta and Vdelta1 T cells. TCRdb ran CATT on the PCR reads. The sample contains over 10,000 delta-chain clones, roughly 50% of which appear only once. Their specific antigens are unknown. Sequences were obtained from Vdelta1 gamma-delta T cells from blood grown in culture (DOT cells). The receptors come from a human donor in good health. Both conserved end residues are trimmed from each CDR3.

j_call v_call cdr3_aa
TRDJ1 TRDV1 ALGNPLPGVRSKLI
TRDJ1 TRDV1 ALGASVHVLGERQYTDKLI
TRDJ2 TRDV1 ALGERDAPTSGGDSRTAQLF
TRDJ1 TRDV1 ALGELSPRRCWGKCTGTDKLI
TRDJ1 TRDV1 ALGELLPTPTVTDKLI
TRDJ1 TRDV1 ALGEGRVTVLGDTLGVCLTDKLI
TRDJ1 TRDV1 ALGELSFVGYSGTDKLI
TRDJ1 TRDV1 ALGERKKGNSFVPWGIRWDGPDKLI
TRDJ2 TRDV1 ALGELPTKAYWGIRTAQLF
TRDJ2 TRDV1 ALGEGGDTLELF
TRDJ1 TRDV1 ALGELGGSRYTDKLI
TRDJ1 TRDV1 ALGGGLPHRPDKLI
TRDJ1 TRDV1 ALGDQGPPYGQGLGVHTDKLI
TRDJ1 TRDV1 ALGESPSWGIRMYTDKLI